This record concerns one TCR beta chain sequence. The observed sequence ends 3 residues before the CDR3 terminus, with the missing tail filled in from the germline J gene. The data belong to a study of T cells in women clearing cervical HPV infection. Generated by immunoSEQ multiplex PCR, the TCRdb table keeps only in-frame clones and is missing some. The table lists under 35,000 clones. From germline, CDR1 is SGHRS and CDR2 YFSETQ. The CDR3 consists of 15 residues. V was trimmed by 0 bases and J by 9 bases, leaving 16 bases between them. This TCR was recovered from a woman between 18 and 69 years old with a cervical HPV16 infection that either progressed to CIN3+ or cleared (not recorded which). Sequencing was done on a sample of blood buffy coat. V gene TRBV5-1 combines with J gene TRBJ2-1, with D perhaps being TRBD1 or TRBD2 (5 bases each). The CDR3 sequence: CASSLGGGVGSEQFF. The CDR3 bases that were read are TGCGCCAGCAGCTTGGGGGGCGGAGTGGGGAGTGAG.